The clone carrying this T cell receptor beta chain was counted a single time. The source of the sample is a study of PD-L1 blockade in urothelial cancer. Study-wide background: Prior chemotherapy ranged from 0 to 3 regimens per patient.

Germline CDR1 SGDLS, CDR2 YYNGEE. The CDR3 has 14 amino acids. V was clipped by 0 bases and J by 4 bases, with 8 bases between them. Repertoires were generated with immunoSEQ multiplex PCR, while TCRdb's copy carries only in-frame clones and drops some. Altogether 30,000 to 45,000 clones are present, around four fifths being singletons, with the ten largest covering approximately 16%. Here the sequenced sample was PBMCs, taken around atezolizumab (anti-PD-L1) treatment. This chain joins TRBV9 and TRBJ1-3; D gene unclear. The TCR was taken from a man aged 55 to 70 with urothelial cancer. This CDR3 is CASSVAGFGNTIYF. As DNA, the CDR3 is TGTGCCAGCAGCGTAGCGGGGTTCGGAAACACCATATATTTT. Complete variable domain (other parts from reference TRBV9 and TRBJ1-3): DSGVTQTPKHLITATGQRVTLRCSPRSGDLSVYWYQQSLDQGLQFLIQYYNGEERAKGNILERFSAQQFPDLHSELNLSSLELGDSALYFCASSVAGFGNTIYFGEGSWLTVV.